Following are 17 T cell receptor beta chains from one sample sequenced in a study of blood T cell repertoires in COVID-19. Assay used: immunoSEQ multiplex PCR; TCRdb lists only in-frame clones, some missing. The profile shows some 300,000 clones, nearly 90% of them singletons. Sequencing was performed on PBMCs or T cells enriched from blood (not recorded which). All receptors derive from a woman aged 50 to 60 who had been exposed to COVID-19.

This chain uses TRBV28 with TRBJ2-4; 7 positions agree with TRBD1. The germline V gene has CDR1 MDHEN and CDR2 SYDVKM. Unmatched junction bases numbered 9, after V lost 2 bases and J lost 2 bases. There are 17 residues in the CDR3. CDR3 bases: TGTGCCAGCAGTTTAGGTCAGGGGGTGATTACCAAAAACATTCAGTACTTC. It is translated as CASSLGQGVITKNIQYF.

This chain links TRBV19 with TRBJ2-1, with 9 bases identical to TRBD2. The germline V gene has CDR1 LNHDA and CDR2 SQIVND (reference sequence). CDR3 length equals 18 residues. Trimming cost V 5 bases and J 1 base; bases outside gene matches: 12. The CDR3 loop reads CASSFDPSGGTSYNEQFF. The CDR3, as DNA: TGTGCCAGTAGTTTCGACCCGAGCGGGGGGACTTCCTACAATGAGCAGTTCTTC.

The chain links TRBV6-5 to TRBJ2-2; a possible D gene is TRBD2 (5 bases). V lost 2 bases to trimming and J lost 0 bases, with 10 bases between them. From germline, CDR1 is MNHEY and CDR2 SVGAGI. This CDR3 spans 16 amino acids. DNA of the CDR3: TGTGCCAGCAGTTACGAGGAGGTGGCGAACACCGGGGAGCTGTTTTTT. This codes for CASSYEEVANTGELFF.

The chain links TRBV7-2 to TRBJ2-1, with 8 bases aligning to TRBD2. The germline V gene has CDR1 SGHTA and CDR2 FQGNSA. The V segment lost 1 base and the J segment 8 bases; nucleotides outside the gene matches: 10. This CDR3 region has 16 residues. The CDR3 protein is CASSLVLSGGLDEQFF. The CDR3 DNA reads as TGTGCCAGCAGCTTAGTATTGTCGGGGGGGCTTGATGAGCAGTTCTTC.

The CDR3 DNA reads TGTGCCAGCAGGCAAGACACGAGCTCTGGAAACACCATATATTTT. This sequence encodes CASRQDTSSGNTIYF. This rearrangement joins TRBV27 to TRBJ1-3; D uncertain. Germline CDR1 and CDR2: MNHEY and SMNVEV (reference sequence). This CDR3 has 15 residues. V lost 6 bases and J 0 bases, leaving 12 bases between the germline ends.

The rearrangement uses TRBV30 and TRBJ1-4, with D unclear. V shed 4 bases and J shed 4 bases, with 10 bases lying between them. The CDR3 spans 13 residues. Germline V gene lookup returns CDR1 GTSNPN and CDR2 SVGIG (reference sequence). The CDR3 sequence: CAWKRVGNEKLFF. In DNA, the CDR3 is TGTGCCTGGAAAAGAGTCGGTAATGAAAAACTGTTTTTT.

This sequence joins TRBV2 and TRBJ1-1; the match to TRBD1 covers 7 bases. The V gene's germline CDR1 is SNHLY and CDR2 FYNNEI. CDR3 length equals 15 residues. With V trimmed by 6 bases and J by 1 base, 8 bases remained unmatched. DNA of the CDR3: TGTGCCAGCAGGGGAGCGGACAGGCAGAACACTGAAGCTTTCTTT. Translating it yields CASRGADRQNTEAFF.

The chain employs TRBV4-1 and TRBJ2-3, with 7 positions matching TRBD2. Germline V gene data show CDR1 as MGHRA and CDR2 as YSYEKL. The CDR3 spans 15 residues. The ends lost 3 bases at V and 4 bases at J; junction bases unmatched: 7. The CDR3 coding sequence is TGCGCCAGCAGCCAGGGATTTGCGGGGGCAGATACGCAGTATTTT. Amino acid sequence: CASSQGFAGADTQYF.

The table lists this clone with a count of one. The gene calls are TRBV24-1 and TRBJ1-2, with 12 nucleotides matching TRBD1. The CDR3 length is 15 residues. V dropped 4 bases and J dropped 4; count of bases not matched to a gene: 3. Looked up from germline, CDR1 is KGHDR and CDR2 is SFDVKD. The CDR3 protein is CATSEGTGGFYGYTF. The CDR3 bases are TGTGCCACCAGTGAGGGGACAGGGGGCTTCTATGGCTACACCTTC.

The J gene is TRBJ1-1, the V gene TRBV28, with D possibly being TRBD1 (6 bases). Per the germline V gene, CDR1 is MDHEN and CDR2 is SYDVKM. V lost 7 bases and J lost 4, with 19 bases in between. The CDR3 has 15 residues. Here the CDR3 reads CASTPGGQGSTEAFF. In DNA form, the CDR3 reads TGTGCCAGCACCCCCGGCGGGCAGGGGAGCACTGAAGCTTTCTTT.

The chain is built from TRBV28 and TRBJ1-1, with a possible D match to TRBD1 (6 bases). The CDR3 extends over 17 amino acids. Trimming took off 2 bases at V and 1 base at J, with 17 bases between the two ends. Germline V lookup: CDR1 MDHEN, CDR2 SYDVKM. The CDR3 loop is CASSLGLLGQTNTEAFF. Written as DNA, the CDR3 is TGTGCCAGCAGTTTAGGGTTATTAGGACAGACGAACACTGAAGCTTTCTTT.

This chain's CDR3 is CASSLRGDTEAFF. The CDR3, as DNA: TGTGCCAGCTCACTGCGCGGGGACACTGAAGCTTTCTTT. The rearrangement uses TRBV18 and TRBJ1-1; D remains ambiguous. Looked up from germline, CDR1 is KGHSH and CDR2 is LQKENI. This CDR3 has 13 residues. Trimming removed 4 bases at V and 3 bases at J, with 9 bases between.

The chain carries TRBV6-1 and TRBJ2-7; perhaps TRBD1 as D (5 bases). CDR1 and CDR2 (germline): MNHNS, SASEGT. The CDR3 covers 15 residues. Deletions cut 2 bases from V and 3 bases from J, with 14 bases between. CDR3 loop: CASSEPGHRYYEQYF. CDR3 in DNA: TGTGCCAGCAGTGAACCCGGACACCGCTACTACGAGCAGTACTTC.

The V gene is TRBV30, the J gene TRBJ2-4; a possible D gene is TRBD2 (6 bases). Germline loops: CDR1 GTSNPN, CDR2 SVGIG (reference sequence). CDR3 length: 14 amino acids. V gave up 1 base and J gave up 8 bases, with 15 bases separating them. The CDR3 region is CAWSEGGNKDIQYF. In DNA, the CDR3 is TGTGCCTGGAGTGAGGGAGGAAATAAGGACATTCAGTACTTC.

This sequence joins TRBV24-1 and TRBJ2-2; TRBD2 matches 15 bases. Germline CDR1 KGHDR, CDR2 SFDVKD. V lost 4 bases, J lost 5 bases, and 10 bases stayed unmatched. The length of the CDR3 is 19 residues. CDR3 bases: TGTGCCACCAGTGACACCCCTGGGACTAGCGGGGGGAAAACCGGGGAGCTGTTTTTT. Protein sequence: CATSDTPGTSGGKTGELFF.

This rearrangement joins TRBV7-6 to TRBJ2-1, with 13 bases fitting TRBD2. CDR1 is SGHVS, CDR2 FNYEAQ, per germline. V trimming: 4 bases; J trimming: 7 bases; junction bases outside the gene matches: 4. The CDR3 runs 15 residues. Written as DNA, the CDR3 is TGTGCCAGCAGCTCGCGACTAGCGGGGGGAAATGAGCAGTTCTTC. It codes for CASSSRLAGGNEQFF.

The CDR3 DNA sequence: TGTGCCAGCAGTGAAGCGGGACAGGGGGTCTTCTCTGGGGCCAACGTCCTGACTTTC. Amino acids: CASSEAGQGVFSGANVLTF. The chain is built from TRBV6-1 and TRBJ2-6, with 11 bases matching TRBD1. Germline values: CDR1 MNHNS, CDR2 SASEGT. The CDR3 length is 19 residues. V shed 0 bases and J 0 bases; nucleotides not matched to a gene: 4.